Following are 4 T cell receptor beta chains from one sample sequenced in a study of OX40 agonist ivuxolimab in advanced cancers. This table comes from immunoSEQ multiplex PCR, and its TCRdb copy is limited to in-frame clones, with some not included. In the table there are 70,000 or so clones, around 81% of which are singletons. Sequencing was performed on CD4+ or CD8+ T cells sorted from blood, taken in a trial of the OX40 agonist ivuxolimab. Receptor source: an adult with an advanced solid tumor such as melanoma, head and neck, liver or kidney cancer.

The chain uses TRBV11-3 and TRBJ1-1; D is perhaps TRBD1 (5 bases). Trimming shortened V by 5 bases and J by 6 bases, and 10 bases separated the two germline ends. Germline V lookup: CDR1 SGHNT, CDR2 YENEEA. This CDR3 region has 12 residues. CDR3 amino acids: CASSQKTAEAFF. In DNA, the CDR3 is TGTGCCAGCAGCCAGAAGACAGCTGAAGCTTTCTTT.

J is TRBJ2-4 and V is TRBV6-5, with D unclear. With 7 bases removed from V and 1 base from J, the gap between germline ends came to 14 bases. The CDR3 totals 15 residues. Looked up from germline, CDR1 is MNHEY and CDR2 is SVGAGI. CDR3: CASTLHNGAKNIQYF. Written as DNA, the CDR3 is TGTGCCAGCACCTTACACAACGGGGCCAAAAACATTCAGTACTTC.

The genes are TRBV28 and TRBJ2-1; tentatively, D is TRBD1 (6 bases). This CDR3 contains 15 residues. Trimming cost V 4 bases and J 1 base, with 11 bases left between them. CDR1 MDHEN and CDR2 SYDVKM come from the germline V gene. The CDR3 here is CASSWDMGSYNEQFF. As DNA, the CDR3 is TGTGCCAGCAGTTGGGACATGGGGTCCTACAATGAGCAGTTCTTC. The full variable domain, completed using reference TRBV28 and TRBJ2-1, is DVKVTQSSRYLVKRTGEKVFLECVQDMDHENMFWYRQDPGLGLRLIYFSYDVKMKEKGDIPEGYSVSREKKERFSLILESASTNQTSMYLCASSWDMGSYNEQFFGPGTRLTVL.

The J gene is TRBJ1-1, the V gene TRBV7-9; possible D gene TRBD1, 5 bases. Trimming pared 1 base from V and 3 bases from J, leaving 12 bases between. The CDR3 extends over 15 amino acids. Germline CDR1 reads SEHNR; CDR2 reads FQNEAQ (reference sequence). CDR3 nucleotides: TGTGCCAGCAGCTTAGAAGGGGTTGGGGACACTGAAGCTTTCTTT. It codes for CASSLEGVGDTEAFF.